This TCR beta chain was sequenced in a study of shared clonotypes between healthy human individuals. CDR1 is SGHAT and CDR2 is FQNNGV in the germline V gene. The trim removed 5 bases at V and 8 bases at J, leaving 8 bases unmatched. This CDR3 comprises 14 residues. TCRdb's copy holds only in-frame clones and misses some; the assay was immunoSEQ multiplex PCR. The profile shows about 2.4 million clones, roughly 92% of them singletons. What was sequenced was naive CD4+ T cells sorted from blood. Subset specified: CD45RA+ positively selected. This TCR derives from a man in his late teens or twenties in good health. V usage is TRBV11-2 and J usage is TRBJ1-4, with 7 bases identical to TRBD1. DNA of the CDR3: TGTGCCAGCAGCGACGACAGGGTAGGAGAAAAACTGTTTTTT. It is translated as CASSDDRVGEKLFF.